The entry that follows covers one T cell receptor (beta chain) sequence. The data were obtained in a study of T cell changes during pregnancy in multiple sclerosis. Germline CDR1 and CDR2: LGHNA and YSLEER. CDR3 size: 15 residues. The V gene end was trimmed by 4 bases and the J gene end by 3 bases; junction bases not matched to a gene: 9. Repertoires were generated with immunoSEQ multiplex PCR, while TCRdb's copy carries only in-frame clones and drops some. The sample consists of more than 60,000 clones, roughly 91% of them appearing once. The source material was peripheral blood, sampled before pregnancy. The J gene is TRBJ2-7, the V gene TRBV4-3; 7 nucleotides line up with TRBD1. This TCR came from a female donor with multiple sclerosis, enrolled in a pregnancy study. The CDR3 loop reads CASSLEGTVFYEQYF. The CDR3 DNA reads TGCGCCAGCAGCCTGGAAGGGACAGTTTTCTACGAGCAGTACTTC.